This TCR beta chain is drawn from a study of T cell responses to AZD1222 COVID-19 vaccine. Study-level findings and limits: Vaccine-associated CD4 TCRs ranged over spike, dominating at 160-218 and 743-854. After the peak T cell response, and only then, were repertoires sampled. Nearly half of spike-specific TCRs reportedly target unmutated variant regions.

Germline assignment: CDR1 SGHAT and CDR2 FQNNGV. The CDR3 sequence is 14 residues long. V lost 1 base and J 1 base, leaving 7 bases between the germline ends. Repertoires were generated with immunoSEQ multiplex PCR, while TCRdb's copy carries only in-frame clones and drops some. The data hold 110,000 to 150,000 clones, with about nine tenths observed a single time. To note about this clone: Antigen specificity is unknown.

V gene TRBV11-2 combines with J gene TRBJ1-1; D is unresolved. This clonotype originated in an adult in good health. The sample was peripheral blood, taken on day 0 of AZD1222 vaccination. The CDR3 nucleotides are TGTGCCAGCAGCTTAGGATATACGAACACTGAAGCTTTCTTT. Amino acid sequence: CASSLGYTNTEAFF.